These 21 T cell receptor beta chains originate from one sample sequenced in a study of memory CD4+ T cells and cytomegalovirus serostatus. Profiling relied on immunoSEQ multiplex PCR, and the TCRdb table lists in-frame clones only, not all of them. The profile shows about 38,000 clones, around three quarters of them singletons. Single viable CD3+CD4+CD8-CD45RO+ cells were sorted as the memory CD4+ T cells. Material: memory CD4+ T cells from blood. The receptors derive from an adult in good health and CMV-seropositive.

The chain employs TRBV6-5 and TRBJ2-1; D is possibly TRBD1 (6 bases). Trimming stripped 6 bases from V and 6 bases from J, with 9 bases between. Germline V CDR1 and CDR2: MNHEY, SVGAGI. This CDR3 has 12 amino acids. The DNA for the CDR3 is TGTGCCAGCAGCCAGGGGACCAATGAGCAGTTCTTC. It yields the protein CASSQGTNEQFF.

This clone showed up just once. The chain employs TRBV7-9 and TRBJ2-3; 7 bases align to TRBD2. Germline V gives CDR1 SEHNR, CDR2 FQNEAQ (reference sequence). Trimming took 5 bases from V and 2 from J; bases not matched to a gene: 16. The CDR3 length is 18 residues. The CDR3 nucleotides are TGTGCCAGCAGCGTGGGAGTTCGGGTGCGGGGGTTCACAGATACGCAGTATTTT. Amino acid sequence: CASSVGVRVRGFTDTQYF.

V usage is TRBV10-3 and J usage is TRBJ2-1, with 13 bases aligning to TRBD2. The germline V gene encodes CDR1 ENHRY and CDR2 SYGVKD. CDR3 length equals 17 residues. The V segment lost 6 bases and the J segment 0 bases; nucleotides outside the gene matches: 5. The CDR3 bases are TGTGCCATCAGAGGGGGACTAGCGGGAAGCTCCTACAATGAGCAGTTCTTC. Amino acids: CAIRGGLAGSSYNEQFF.

This rearrangement joins TRBV2 to TRBJ1-2, with TRBD1 matching 10 bases. From germline, CDR1 is SNHLY and CDR2 FYNNEI. V gave up 6 bases and J gave up 7 bases; unmatched junction bases: 8. The CDR3 consists of 14 residues. CDR3 nucleotide sequence: TGTGCCAGCAGGCGGGACAGGGGAGACGGTGGCTACACCTTC. The encoded protein is CASRRDRGDGGYTF.

This clone has only one observation. The gene calls are TRBV5-1 and TRBJ2-7, with unresolved D. Trimming shortened V by 1 base and J by 6 bases, and 8 bases separated the two germline ends. CDR1 and CDR2 from the germline V gene are SGHRS and YFSETQ. This CDR3 is built from 12 residues. DNA of the CDR3: TGCGCCAGCAGCTTGTTCTTTGGCGAGCAGTACTTC. Translation: CASSLFFGEQYF.

The chain joins TRBV5-1 to TRBJ2-3, with D perhaps being TRBD1 or TRBD2 (5 bases each). The CDR3 spans 12 residues. CDR1 is SGHRS, CDR2 YFSETQ, per germline. Trimming took 5 bases from V and 6 from J, leaving 10 bases between them. CDR3 DNA: TGCGCCAGCAGGGGGACGTCCGATACGCAGTATTTT. Amino acids: CASRGTSDTQYF.

The chain carries TRBV29-1 and TRBJ2-5; D is possibly TRBD2 (6 bases). Germline CDR1 SQVTM, CDR2 ANQGSEA. Trimming took off 7 bases at V and 2 bases at J, with 14 bases between the two ends. The CDR3 is 13 amino acids. The CDR3 DNA sequence: TGCAGCGCCACGGGGGTTTATCAAGAGACCCAGTACTTC. Its protein is CSATGVYQETQYF.

The chain couples TRBV7-3 to TRBJ2-1, with 8 bases fitting TRBD2. The V and J ends lost 0 bases and 5 bases, in that order; junction bases with no gene match: 15. This CDR3 has 19 amino acids. Germline loops: CDR1 SGHTA, CDR2 FQGTGA. CDR3 loop: CASSLTRGGLRRVNNEQFF. CDR3 bases: TGTGCCAGCAGCTTAACCCGGGGGGGGCTCCGGCGGGTTAACAATGAGCAGTTCTTC.

The rearrangement links TRBV28 to TRBJ2-1, with 9 bases matching TRBD2. V trimming: 6 bases; J trimming: 0 bases; junction bases outside the gene matches: 6. Germline V gene data show CDR1 as MDHEN and CDR2 as SYDVKM. The CDR3 is 16 amino acids. The CDR3 sequence: CASRSTSGYSYNEQFF. DNA of the CDR3: TGTGCCAGCAGATCGACTAGCGGTTACTCCTACAATGAGCAGTTCTTC.

The CDR3 here is CATYSGRDNNEQFF. The CDR3 DNA reads as TGTGCCACCTATAGCGGGAGGGATAACAATGAGCAGTTCTTC. The genes are TRBV10-3 and TRBJ2-1; 11 bases match TRBD2. The ends lost 10 bases at V and 5 bases at J; junction bases unmatched: 7. CDR3 length: 14 amino acids. The germline V gene has CDR1 ENHRY and CDR2 SYGVKD.

Of note for this clone: At one boundary the junction diverges from the germline segment, which might be a read error. The V gene is TRBV7-7, the J gene TRBJ2-5; 9 nucleotides line up with TRBD1. Looked up from germline, CDR1 is SSHAT and CDR2 is FNYEAQ (reference sequence). The CDR3 consists of 15 residues. The CDR3 nucleotides read TGTGCTAGCAGCGCGACCGGGACAGGGTACGAGACCCAGTACTTC. Translated: CASSATGTGYETQYF.

V is TRBV28 and J is TRBJ2-1; D not resolved. CDR1 is MDHEN and CDR2 is SYDVKM in the germline V gene. Trimming cost V 6 bases and J 6 bases, with 9 bases left between them. The CDR3 is 12 amino acids. As DNA, the CDR3 is TGTGCCAGCAGCTATATCCCCAATGAGCAGTTCTTC. This sequence encodes CASSYIPNEQFF.

This clone was counted once. The chain has TRBV19 and TRBJ2-1; a weak D match, TRBD1 (6 bases). Germline V lookup: CDR1 LNHDA, CDR2 SQIVND (reference sequence). Trimming shortened V by 4 bases and J by 6 bases, and 16 bases separated the two germline ends. The CDR3 has 15 amino acids. CDR3 sequence: CASSTQQGRGNEQFF. The CDR3 coding sequence is TGTGCCAGTAGTACACAACAGGGAAGGGGCAATGAGCAGTTCTTC.

This rearrangement joins TRBV10-3 to TRBJ1-2, with 12 bases matching TRBD1. The J segment lost 3 bases and the V segment lost 10 bases, leaving 9 bases of the junction unmatched. The CDR3 runs 15 residues. In germline, CDR1 is ENHRY, CDR2 SYGVKD. The CDR3 is CATAGTGGKDYGYTF. The CDR3, as DNA: TGTGCCACCGCCGGGACAGGGGGCAAAGACTATGGCTACACCTTC.

V usage is TRBV7-6 and J usage is TRBJ2-3; TRBD2 matches 12 bases. The CDR3 consists of 17 residues. Per the germline V gene, CDR1 is SGHVS and CDR2 is FNYEAQ. V lost 2 bases, J lost 6 bases, and 9 bases stayed unmatched. CDR3 DNA: TGTGCCAGCAGCTTACAGCTAGCGGGAGGGCCGGGGGATACGCAGTATTTT. Its translation: CASSLQLAGGPGDTQYF.

V gene TRBV2 combines with J gene TRBJ1-3; D is unclear. Germline V CDR1 and CDR2: SNHLY, FYNNEI. V dropped 5 bases and J dropped 0 bases, with 8 bases sitting between them. This CDR3 contains 14 residues. This CDR3 is CASSSEFSGNTIYF. The CDR3 DNA follows: TGTGCCAGCAGTTCTGAATTCTCTGGAAACACCATATATTTT. Full variable domain (remainder filled in from reference TRBV2 and TRBJ1-3): EPEVTQTPSHQVTQMGQEVILRCVPISNHLYFYWYRQILGQKVEFLVSFYNNEISEKSEIFDDQFSVERPDGSNFTLKIRSTKLEDSAMYFCASSSEFSGNTIYFGEGSWLTVV.

Written as DNA, the CDR3 is TGTGCCAGCAGTGAAATGTGGACTAGCTACGAGCAGTACTTC. It encodes CASSEMWTSYEQYF. The V and J genes are TRBV6-1 and TRBJ2-7; TRBD2 agrees at 7 bases. The CDR3 length is 14 residues. Germline CDR1 and CDR2: MNHNS and SASEGT. With V trimmed by 2 bases and J by 3 bases, 4 bases remained unmatched.

The genes are TRBV19 and TRBJ1-2; no clear D. CDR1 LNHDA and CDR2 SQIVND come from the germline V gene (reference sequence). Between the trimmed V and J ends, which lost 5 bases and 4 bases, there was a span of 20 bases. The CDR3 runs 16 residues. For the CDR3, the DNA is TGTGCCAGTAGTCCCCACGATGGACGGGGTAGCTATGGCTACACCTTC. As protein: CASSPHDGRGSYGYTF.

The chain is built from TRBV5-1 and TRBJ1-5; no clear D. The V end lost 4 bases, the J end lost 3 bases, and 11 bases lay between the germline ends. This CDR3 spans 14 amino acids. The V gene's germline CDR1 is SGHRS and CDR2 YFSETQ. CDR3 in amino acids: CASSPDGYNQPQHF. CDR3 bases: TGCGCCAGCAGCCCTGACGGGTACAATCAGCCCCAGCATTTT.

The chain links TRBV2 to TRBJ1-5, with 10 bases aligning to TRBD1. With 4 bases clipped from V and 6 bases from J, the junction kept 15 bases outside the gene matches. CDR3 length equals 18 residues. Per germline, CDR1 SNHLY and CDR2 FYNNEI. For the CDR3, the DNA is TGTGCCAGCAGTGGGGCCCCCCGGGACAGGGGACTTGTTCAGCCCCAGCATTTT. It yields the protein CASSGAPRDRGLVQPQHF.

This clone has only a few counts. V gene TRBV6-5 combines with J gene TRBJ1-2; TRBD1 aligns across 7 bases. With 6 bases clipped from V and 4 bases from J, the junction kept 8 bases outside the gene matches. CDR1 is MNHEY and CDR2 is SVGAGI in the germline V gene. CDR3 size: 14 residues. This CDR3 is CASRRTTGSYGYTF. The DNA of the CDR3 is TGTGCCAGCAGACGAACGACAGGGAGCTATGGCTACACCTTC.